This T cell receptor (beta chain) was retrieved from a study of Ad26.COV2.S vaccination and SARS-CoV-2 variants. Across the whole study: Into the muscle, Ad26.COV2.S was dosed once or twice, 56 days apart. General study results and limits: Vaccine recipients showed a spike-specific TCR breadth that was higher than in placebo recipients. Recipients of either vaccine or placebo displayed similar breadth of non-spike TCRs.

On this clone itself: What it binds is unknown.

As for treatment: 15 to 20 received Ad26.COV2.S at low or high dose, single or two shots; roughly five received placebo; per-sample allocation not given. Repertoires come from day 63 after the first vaccine or placebo injection. Boston provided a donor who was an adult aged 18-55 years. The protocol was immunoSEQ multiplex PCR, while the TCRdb copy is restricted to in-frame clones and leaves out a portion. The table has roughly 420,000 clones, approximately 90% seen once. Material: peripheral blood, obtained in a trial of Ad26.COV2.S vaccine versus placebo. The receptor was isolated from a person aged 18-65 years who received the Ad26.COV2.S COVID-19 vaccine or a placebo.

The CDR3 DNA reads as TGTGCCACCAGTGATCCTAGCCAGCCTCCGGGCTACACCTTC. It specifies CATSDPSQPPGYTF. The chain recombines TRBV24-1 with TRBJ1-2; D is unclear. Germline V gene sequence: CDR1 KGHDR, CDR2 SFDVKD. This CDR3 region has 14 residues. V gave up 3 bases and J gave up 8 bases, with 15 bases separating them.